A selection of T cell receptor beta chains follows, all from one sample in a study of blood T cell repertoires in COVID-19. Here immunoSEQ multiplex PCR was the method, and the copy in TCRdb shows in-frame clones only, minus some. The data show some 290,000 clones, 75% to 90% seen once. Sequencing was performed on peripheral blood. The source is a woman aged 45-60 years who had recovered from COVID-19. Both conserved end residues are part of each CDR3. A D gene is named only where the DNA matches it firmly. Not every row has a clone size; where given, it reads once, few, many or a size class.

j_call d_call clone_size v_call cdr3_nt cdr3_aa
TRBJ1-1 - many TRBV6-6 TGTGCCAGCATTCTCAGGGTTGTAGGGACTGAAGCTTTCTTT CASILRVVGTEAFF
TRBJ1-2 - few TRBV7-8 TGTGCCAGCAGCTTAGCGCTAGGAGGGATAACTGGCTACACCTTC CASSLALGGITGYTF
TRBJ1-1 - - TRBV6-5 TGTGCCAGCAGTTACTCGAGACCGGGGACTGAAGCTTTCTTT CASSYSRPGTEAFF
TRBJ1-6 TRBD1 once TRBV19 TGTGCCAGTAGTACTCCGACAGGGCCTGCTAGGCCCCTCCACTTT CASSTPTGPARPLHF
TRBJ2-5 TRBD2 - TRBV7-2 TGTGCCAGCAGCTTAATAGCGGGAGGGACGTACCCAGGAGAGACCCAGTACTTC CASSLIAGGTYPGETQYF
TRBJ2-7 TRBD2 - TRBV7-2 TGTGCCAGCAGCCTTAGCGGGACTGGGAACGAGCAGTACTTC CASSLSGTGNEQYF
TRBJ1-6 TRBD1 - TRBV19 TGTGCCAGTAAGATCCGAACCGAAACAGGGGGACATAATTCACCCCTCCACTTT CASKIRTETGGHNSPLHF
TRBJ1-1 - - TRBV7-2 TGTGCCAGCAGCTCACAGGGTTTGGGGTCAGGCACTGAAGCTTTCTTT CASSSQGLGSGTEAFF
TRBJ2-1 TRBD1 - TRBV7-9 TGTGCCAGCAGCTTGGGGACAGGGGGAAGAGAGCAGTTCTTC CASSLGTGGREQFF
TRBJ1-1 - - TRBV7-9 TGTGCCAGCAGCTCAGACTCGACAGTCCCTAACACTGAAGCTTTCTTT CASSSDSTVPNTEAFF
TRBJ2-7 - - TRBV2 TGTGCCAGCAGTGAAGACAGGTACGAGCAGTACTTC CASSEDRYEQYF
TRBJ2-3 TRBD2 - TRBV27 TGTGCCAGCAGTTTATCCCTAGCGGGAGGTTGGACAGATACGCAGTATTTT CASSLSLAGGWTDTQYF
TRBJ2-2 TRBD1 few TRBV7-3 TGTGCCAGCAGCCCCCAGGGGGCGGAGGCCGGGGAGCTGTTTTTT CASSPQGAEAGELFF
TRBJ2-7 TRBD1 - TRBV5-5 TGTGCCAGCAGGTTCTCACTAGGACAGGACTACGAGCAGTACTTC CASRFSLGQDYEQYF
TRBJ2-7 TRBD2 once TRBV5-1 TGCGCCAGCAGCACTGGGACTAGCGGCGCCTACGAGCAGTACTTC CASSTGTSGAYEQYF
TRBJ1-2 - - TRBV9 TGTGCCAGCAGCGCCCGTCTGGGAGCTAACTATGGCTACACCTTC CASSARLGANYGYTF
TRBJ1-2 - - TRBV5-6 TGTGCCAGCAGCCCCACCATCACCTTCGACATTCCTGGCTACACCTTC CASSPTITFDIPGYTF
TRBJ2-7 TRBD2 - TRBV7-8 TGTGCCAGCAGCCCAGCACCTAAACAGCGATCGGGGGGGCCGGAGGAGCAGTACTTC CASSPAPKQRSGGPEEQYF
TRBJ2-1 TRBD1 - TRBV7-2 TGTGCCAGCAGCCCCCGGGGACAGGGGGCCTATGAGCAGTTCTTC CASSPRGQGAYEQFF
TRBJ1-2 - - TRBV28 TGTGCCAGCAGTTTAGAGGGAGGGTGGGTCGGCGGCTACACCTTC CASSLEGGWVGGYTF
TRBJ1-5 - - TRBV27 TGTGCCAGCAGTTGGGGAGGGAGCAATCAGCCCCAGCATTTT CASSWGGSNQPQHF
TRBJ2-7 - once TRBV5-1 TGCGCCAGCAGCTTGGTTGGGCACGAGCAGTACTTC CASSLVGHEQYF
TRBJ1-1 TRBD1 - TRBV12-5 TGTGCTAGTGGTCTCCGACAGGGCCCGTCAGGGACTGAAGCTTTCTTT CASGLRQGPSGTEAFF
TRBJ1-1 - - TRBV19 TGTGCCAGTAGCCGGGGGGACGCTGAAGCTTTCTTT CASSRGDAEAFF
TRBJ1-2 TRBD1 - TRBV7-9 TGTGCCAGCAGCGCGCGGGACAGGGTCGCATATGGGGATGGCTACACCTTC CASSARDRVAYGDGYTF
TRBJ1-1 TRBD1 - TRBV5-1 TGCGCCAGCAGCTTCCAGGGGGCAGACACTGAAGCTTTCTTT CASSFQGADTEAFF
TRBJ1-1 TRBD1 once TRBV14 TGTGCCAGCAGCCCACGGGAGGGGGCCACGAACACTGAAGCTTTCTTT CASSPREGATNTEAFF
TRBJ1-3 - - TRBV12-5 TGTGCCACCTCTGGGCAGCTCTCTGGAAACACCATATATTTT CATSGQLSGNTIYF
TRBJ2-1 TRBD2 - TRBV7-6 TGTGCCAGCAGCCTACGCCAGACTAGCGGGATGGGGAGTGAGCAGTTCTTC CASSLRQTSGMGSEQFF
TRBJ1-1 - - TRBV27 TGTGCCAGCAGCCCCTGGGGGGGCACTGAAGCTTTCTTT CASSPWGGTEAFF
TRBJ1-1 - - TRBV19 TGTGCCATATCGGATAGGGCCGGAGGGAACACTGAAGCTTTCTTT CAISDRAGGNTEAFF
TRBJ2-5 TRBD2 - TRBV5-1 TGCGCCAGCAGCTTTCTAGCGGGAGGCTCACGACTACAAGAGACCCAGTACTTC CASSFLAGGSRLQETQYF
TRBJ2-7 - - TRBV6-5 TGTGCCAGCAGTTACTGGTCCGTAGGGGTCTTCTACGAGCAGTACTTC CASSYWSVGVFYEQYF